One and the same sample provided the 22 T cell receptor beta chains below, sequenced in a study of blood T cell repertoires in COVID-19. Generated by immunoSEQ multiplex PCR, the TCRdb table keeps only in-frame clones and is missing some. The sample contains 110,000 or so clones, more than 80% of which appear only once. The sample consisted of peripheral blood. Receptors were obtained from a woman aged 50 to 65 with acute or convalescent COVID-19.

This clone came up once. This sequence joins TRBV27 and TRBJ1-2; tentative D call: TRBD1 (5 bases). CDR1 and CDR2 from the germline V gene are MNHEY and SMNVEV (reference sequence). V lost 5 bases to trimming and J lost 7 bases, with 14 bases between them. CDR3 length: 13 residues. CDR3 bases: TGTGCCAGCAGTCCCCAGGGTATTGGTGGCTACACCTTC. It encodes CASSPQGIGGYTF.

This clone was observed once. J is TRBJ1-1 and V is TRBV20-1; D remains unclear. Germline loops: CDR1 DFQATT, CDR2 SNEGSKA (reference sequence). The germline V and J ends were trimmed by 3 bases and 3 bases, with 14 bases remaining between them. The CDR3 length is 14 residues. CDR3 DNA sequence: TGCAGTGCTAGTCCCGGGTCTAGAGACACTGAAGCTTTCTTT. This sequence encodes CSASPGSRDTEAFF.

The chain couples TRBV29-1 to TRBJ1-1; D may be TRBD1 (5 bases). Deletions cut 4 bases from V and 1 base from J, with 22 bases between. Germline lookup yields CDR1 SQVTM and CDR2 ANQGSEA. The CDR3 totals 17 residues. CDR3 sequence: CSVVRIRGHVGNTEAFF. CDR3 coding DNA: TGCAGCGTTGTGAGGATAAGGGGCCATGTAGGGAACACTGAAGCTTTCTTT.

This chain joins TRBV7-2 and TRBJ2-4; a weak D match, TRBD1 (5 bases). V lost 5 bases and J lost 6, with 8 bases in between. The germline V gene encodes CDR1 SGHTA and CDR2 FQGNSA. The CDR3 sequence is 12 residues long. In nucleotides, the CDR3 is TGTGCCAGCAGCATCGACAGAAACATTCAGTACTTC. Encoded protein: CASSIDRNIQYF.

This chain joins TRBV28 and TRBJ1-2, with D possibly matching TRBD1 (6 bases). The CDR3 consists of 13 residues. The germline CDR1 and CDR2 sequences are MDHEN and SYDVKM. Trimming removed 10 bases from V and 8 bases from J, with 20 bases in between. CDR3 protein: CATNPRSRGGYTF. CDR3 bases: TGTGCCACGAACCCAAGGTCCAGGGGCGGCTACACCTTC.

This rearrangement joins TRBV24-1 to TRBJ2-2, with a weak D call TRBD2 (6 bases). The germline gives CDR1 KGHDR, CDR2 SFDVKD. V lost 4 bases and J lost 0, with 11 bases in between. The CDR3 totals 16 residues. The CDR3 protein is CATSDPGGANTGELFF. In nucleotides, the CDR3 is TGTGCCACCAGTGACCCCGGAGGGGCGAACACCGGGGAGCTGTTTTTT.

CDR3 sequence: CASTWGRGASNSPLHF. CDR3 in DNA: TGTGCCAGCACCTGGGGCAGGGGGGCCAGTAATTCACCCCTCCACTTT. The chain uses TRBV11-2 and TRBJ1-6; TRBD1 matches 7 bases. V shed 7 bases and J 6 bases; nucleotides not matched to a gene: 12. The CDR3 spans 16 residues. Germline-derived CDR1 and CDR2 are SGHAT and FQNNGV.

This sequence joins TRBV19 and TRBJ2-3; D remains ambiguous. V lost 6 bases and J lost 0, with 7 bases in between. The V gene's germline CDR1 is LNHDA and CDR2 SQIVND (reference sequence). The length of the CDR3 is 13 residues. The CDR3 region is CASRLPSTDTQYF. The CDR3 DNA reads as TGTGCCAGTAGACTACCTAGCACAGATACGCAGTATTTT.

J is TRBJ1-1 and V is TRBV30; a weak D match, TRBD1 (6 bases). The ends were cut back, 2 bases at V and 4 bases at J, with 17 bases in the middle. This CDR3 contains 15 residues. CDR1 GTSNPN and CDR2 SVGIG come from the germline V gene (reference sequence). The CDR3 DNA sequence: TGTGCCTGGAGTAGGGTTACAGGGTTCGGCACTGAAGCTTTCTTT. It codes for CAWSRVTGFGTEAFF.

This clone was seen a few times. The CDR3, as DNA: TGTGCCAGCAGCTTTAACAGGGACTACGAGCAGTACTTC. It encodes CASSFNRDYEQYF. V is TRBV11-1 and J is TRBJ2-7; perhaps TRBD1 as D (6 bases). Per germline, CDR1 SGHAT and CDR2 FQDESV (reference sequence). The CDR3 length is 13 residues. The V gene lost 3 bases and the J gene lost 3 bases, with 9 bases spanning the gap.

The rearrangement uses TRBV29-1 and TRBJ2-7; 7 bases map to TRBD1. The CDR3 loop spans 14 amino acids. From germline, CDR1 is SQVTM and CDR2 ANQGSEA. Trimming took 1 base from V and 3 from J; bases not matched to a gene: 6. Here the CDR3 reads CSVEGQGEGYEQYF. Written as DNA, the CDR3 is TGCAGCGTTGAAGGACAGGGTGAGGGCTACGAGCAGTACTTC.

A note on this clone: Relative to the germline gene, one junction end is altered; a read error may explain this. Other nucleotide sequences from this sample produce the same CDR3. The chain is built from TRBV24-1 and TRBJ2-7; D perhaps matches TRBD1 (5 bases). Germline V gene lookup returns CDR1 KGHDR and CDR2 SFDVKD. The CDR3 runs to 15 residues. In nucleotides, the CDR3 is TGTGCCACTAGTGACCCACACAGGAGCTCCTACGAGCAGTACTTC. It translates to CATSDPHRSSYEQYF.

The J gene is TRBJ2-7, the V gene TRBV15, with TRBD2 matching 12 bases. Germline CDR1 and CDR2: LNHNV and YYDKDF (reference sequence). This CDR3 has 14 residues. The trim removed 1 base at V and 5 bases at J, leaving 0 bases unmatched. Here the CDR3 reads CATSRGTSGNEQYF. DNA for the CDR3: TGTGCCACCAGCAGAGGGACTAGCGGGAACGAGCAGTACTTC.

The chain carries TRBV9 and TRBJ1-1; D may be TRBD1 (6 bases). Germline V gives CDR1 SGDLS, CDR2 YYNGEE. Trimming pared 3 bases from V and 1 base from J, leaving 13 bases between. CDR3 size: 15 residues. The chain's CDR3 is CASSGPGAGNTEAFF. CDR3 bases: TGTGCCAGCAGCGGACCAGGGGCGGGGAACACTGAAGCTTTCTTT. Variable domain in full (rest from reference TRBV9 and TRBJ1-1): DSGVTQTPKHLITATGQRVTLRCSPRSGDLSVYWYQQSLDQGLQFLIQYYNGEERAKGNILERFSAQQFPDLHSELNLSSLELGDSALYFCASSGPGAGNTEAFFGQGTRLTVV.

J is TRBJ2-1 and V is TRBV7-8, with 7 nucleotides matching TRBD1. Per the germline V gene, CDR1 is SGHVS and CDR2 is FQNEAQ. The CDR3 has 15 residues. V was clipped by 6 bases and J by 6 bases; unmatched bases: 11. DNA for the CDR3: TGTGCCAGCAGAACCAGGACAGGTTCACGCAATGAGCAGTTCTTC. This codes for CASRTRTGSRNEQFF.

The rearrangement links TRBV7-9 to TRBJ2-7; a weak D match, TRBD2 (6 bases). The V end was cut by 6 bases, the J end by 3 bases, with 9 bases between. Germline V lookup: CDR1 SEHNR, CDR2 FQNEAQ (reference sequence). This CDR3 spans 12 amino acids. Here the CDR3 DNA reads TGTGCCAGCAGGGGGGGAAACTACGAGCAGTACTTC. It specifies CASRGGNYEQYF.

This chain uses TRBV5-1 with TRBJ2-3; 15 bases match TRBD2. Germline V gene lookup returns CDR1 SGHRS and CDR2 YFSETQ. The CDR3 spans 16 residues. With 2 bases clipped from V and 6 bases from J, the junction kept 4 bases outside the gene matches. CDR3 nucleotide sequence: TGCGCCAGCAGCTTCGGGACTAGCGGGGGGCGTGATACGCAGTATTTT. This encodes CASSFGTSGGRDTQYF.

V and J are TRBV6-2 or TRBV6-3 and TRBJ2-1; 9 positions agree with TRBD1. V lost 1 base, J lost 9 bases, and 7 bases stayed unmatched. Germline CDR1 and CDR2: MNHEY and SVGEGT. The CDR3 spans 15 residues. The CDR3 DNA follows: TGTGCCAGCAGTTACTTAGGGACAGGGATTGGTGAGCAGTTCTTC. Amino acid sequence: CASSYLGTGIGEQFF.

The table lists this clone with a count of one. V is TRBV2 and J is TRBJ2-7; D gene ambiguous. The CDR3 contains 15 residues. CDR1 and CDR2 (germline): SNHLY, FYNNEI. The ends were cut back, 2 bases at V and 1 base at J, with 12 bases in the middle. In DNA, the CDR3 is TGTGCCAGCAGTGAACGGCGGTTGGATTCCTACGAGCAGTACTTC. Translated, it gives CASSERRLDSYEQYF.

J is TRBJ2-3 and V is TRBV6-5, with 7 bases that match TRBD1. V trimming: 2 bases; J trimming: 12 bases; junction bases outside the gene matches: 14. CDR1 is MNHEY, CDR2 SVGAGI, per germline. The CDR3 is 15 residues long. CDR3 nucleotide sequence: TGTGCCAGCAGTTACAAGACAGGGATAGGTACCACCCAGTATTTT. Encoded protein: CASSYKTGIGTTQYF.

The rearrangement uses TRBV5-6 and TRBJ2-7; D possibly corresponds to TRBD2 (5 bases). The CDR3 covers 16 residues. V lost 0 bases, J lost 0 bases, and 13 bases lay in between. Germline V gene data show CDR1 as SGHDT and CDR2 as YYEEEE. The chain's CDR3 is CASSLAASRTSYEQYF. The DNA of the CDR3 is TGTGCCAGCAGCTTGGCGGCTAGCAGGACCTCCTACGAGCAGTACTTC.

The chain combines TRBV3-1 (or the pseudogene TRBV3-2) with TRBJ2-4; D perhaps matches TRBD2 (6 bases). Deletions cut 1 base from V and 15 bases from J, with 16 bases between. The CDR3 spans 13 residues. CDR1 LGHDT and CDR2 YNNKEL come from the germline V gene (reference sequence). The CDR3 region has the DNA TGTGCCAGCAGCCAAGGAACGCGGGGCTGGTCGTACTTC. As protein: CASSQGTRGWSYF.